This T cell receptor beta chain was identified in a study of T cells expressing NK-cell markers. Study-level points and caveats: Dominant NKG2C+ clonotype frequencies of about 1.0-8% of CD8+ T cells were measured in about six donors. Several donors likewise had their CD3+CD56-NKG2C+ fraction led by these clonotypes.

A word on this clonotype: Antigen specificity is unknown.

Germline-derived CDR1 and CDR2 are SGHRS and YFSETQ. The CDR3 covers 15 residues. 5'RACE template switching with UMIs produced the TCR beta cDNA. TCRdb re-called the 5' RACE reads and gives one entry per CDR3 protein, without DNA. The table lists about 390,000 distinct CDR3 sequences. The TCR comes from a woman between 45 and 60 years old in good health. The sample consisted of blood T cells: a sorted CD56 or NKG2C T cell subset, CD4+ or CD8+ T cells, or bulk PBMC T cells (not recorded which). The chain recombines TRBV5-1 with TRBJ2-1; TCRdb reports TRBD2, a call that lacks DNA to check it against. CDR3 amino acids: CASSPDQRGYNEQFF.